This is a list of T cell receptor beta chains from one sample in a study of beta chain features in type 1 diabetes. The repertoire was sequenced with immunoSEQ multiplex PCR; TCRdb's copy has only in-frame clones and lacks some. Of about 240,000 clones in the sample, about 15% were seen once. Sequenced sample: naive CD4+ T cells from blood. The receptors come from a man aged 25 to 40 with type 1 diabetes. CDR3s leave out the opening cysteine and the closing phenylalanine or tryptophan.

CDR3,V
ASSQSEGDTQY,TRBV18
ASIPGTGGRGYT,TRBV6-6
ASSHPSGLDTQY,TRBV4-1
ASSVSSYEQY,TRBV2
ASSELAGVLETQY,TRBV9
ASSPRWGLSTDTQY,TRBV7-2
ASSKKWGQGGCGYT,TRBV21-1
ASSLARDSGGSSDTQY,TRBV5-4
SVAEGNYGYT,TRBV29-1
ASSTGLGANVLT,TRBV19
ASSRDRGDTQY,TRBV2
ASSSLTGVALAQY,TRBV19
ASILEQGTSEAF,TRBV6-6
ASSSTGTKGNEQF,TRBV18
ASSFRQEQF,TRBV7-2
ASSLWPGQTYEQY,TRBV5-1
ASSLTGGGETQY,TRBV5-5
ASSSGTEGTGELF,TRBV5-5
ASSLLLAGEDEQF,TRBV5-4
ASSQVGGGLPDTQY,TRBV4-1
ATSRDLGVGAEAF,TRBV15
AWSNTGGRTEAF,TRBV30
ASSDRDSLYNEQF,TRBV27
ASSFRGTGSSYNEQF,TRBV5-6
ASSLILAGGDTQY,TRBV5-1
ASRPVSSGSSYEQY,TRBV11-2
ASSQVRTGRTEAF,TRBV4-1
SVRRAGTDTQY,TRBV29-1
ASSDLSGSNTGELF,TRBV9
ATRETDTQY,TRBV7-9
AWNQGADTQY,TRBV30
ASSLTGEETQY,TRBV5-1
ASSPDRIPNQPQH,TRBV2
ASSIDLGSGRFSTKNIQY,TRBV19
ASSRGGLASTDTQY,TRBV5-1
ASSPESSGANVLT,TRBV18
ASSQPAGGRNNEQF,TRBV4-1
ASSVATVGTANTGELF,TRBV9
ASSRREGGLNTGELF,TRBV5-5
ASSGRDSVLGSGANVLT,TRBV18
ASSKRSLKTSGTYNEQF,TRBV21-1
ASSTATAGGREQF,TRBV5-1
SALAPLTGSTEAF,TRBV29-1
ASSRGRNTEAF,TRBV23-1
ASSGESVAGSPLH,TRBV2
ASSPRTGELF,TRBV7-2
ASSWGRGGGYEQY,TRBV5-1
ASSPQPLAGGFDTQY,TRBV5-1
ASSDRAYGYT,TRBV11-3
ASSLGGYEQF,TRBV27
ASSYVGQGTNSPLH,TRBV5-1
ASKPSRGQAPYNEQF,TRBV25-1
ASSLAPSGRNEQY,TRBV7-2
ASSLAGSNTGELF,TRBV5-1
ASSQDAGRVDYGYT,TRBV14
ASSLEHIQF,TRBV5-1
ASRGTGRSYEQY,TRBV27
ASSLRQAKNIQY,TRBV7-2
AWSPTGGQPQH,TRBV30
ASTQGAYGYT,TRBV19